This T cell receptor (beta chain) was identified in a study of T cell responses to AZD1222 COVID-19 vaccine. At the level of the study: Second doses that came at about 4 or about 12 weeks were put together.

Study-wide results and caveats: CD4 TCRs covered the whole spike, strongest at regions 160-218 and 743-854. Mostly white British, mostly female donors; authors suggested clonal diversity may be underestimated.

Measured with immunoSEQ multiplex PCR; TCRdb has only the in-frame clones, and not every one. Seen here are roughly 110,000 clones, around 89% observed once, and the top ten hold roughly 6.5%. Germline V gene sequence: CDR1 SGHNT, CDR2 YYREEE (reference sequence). Trimming cost V 2 bases and J 2 bases; bases outside gene matches: 6. The CDR3 has 15 residues. A note on this clone: What it binds is unknown.

This clonotype was obtained from an adult in good health. The J gene is TRBJ1-1, the V gene TRBV5-4; 7 nucleotides match TRBD1. The material sequenced was peripheral blood, taken on day 0 of AZD1222 vaccination. For the CDR3, the DNA is TGTGCCAGCAGCTTCGCGCAGGGGGGTAACACTGAAGCTTTCTTT. Translating gives CASSFAQGGNTEAFF.